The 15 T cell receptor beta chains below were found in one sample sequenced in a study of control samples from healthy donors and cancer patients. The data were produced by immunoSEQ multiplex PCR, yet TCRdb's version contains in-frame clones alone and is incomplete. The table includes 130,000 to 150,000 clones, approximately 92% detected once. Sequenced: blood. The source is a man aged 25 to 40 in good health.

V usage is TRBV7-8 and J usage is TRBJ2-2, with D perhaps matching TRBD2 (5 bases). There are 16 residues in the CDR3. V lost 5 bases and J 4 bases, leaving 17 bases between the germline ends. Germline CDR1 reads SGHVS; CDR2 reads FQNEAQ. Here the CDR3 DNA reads TGTGCCAGCAGCCGAGGGTTACTAGATGTCACCGGGGAGCTGTTTTTT. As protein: CASSRGLLDVTGELFF.

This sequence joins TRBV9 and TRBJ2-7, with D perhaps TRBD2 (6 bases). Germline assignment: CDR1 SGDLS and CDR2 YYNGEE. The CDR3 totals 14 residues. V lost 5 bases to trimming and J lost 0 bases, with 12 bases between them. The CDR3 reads CASSYGGTSYEQYF. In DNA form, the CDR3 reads TGTGCCAGCAGTTACGGGGGAACCTCCTACGAGCAGTACTTC.

The CDR3 region has the DNA TGTGCCTGGAGTGTTAATAATCTGGCCTATGGCTACACCTTC. Its translation is CAWSVNNLAYGYTF. The genes are TRBV30 and TRBJ1-2, with unresolved D. Germline CDR1 is GTSNPN and CDR2 is SVGIG (reference sequence). The length of the CDR3 is 14 residues. V was pared by 0 bases and J by 4 bases, with 12 bases between.

The CDR3 sequence is CASSLAVGLARNTGELFF. As DNA, the CDR3 is TGTGCCAGCAGCTTAGCGGTGGGACTAGCGAGAAACACCGGGGAGCTGTTTTTT. This chain joins TRBV7-8 and TRBJ2-2; 10 bases agree with TRBD2. This CDR3 contains 18 residues. The germline CDR1 and CDR2 sequences are SGHVS and FQNEAQ. V gave up 0 bases and J gave up 2 bases; unmatched junction bases: 6.

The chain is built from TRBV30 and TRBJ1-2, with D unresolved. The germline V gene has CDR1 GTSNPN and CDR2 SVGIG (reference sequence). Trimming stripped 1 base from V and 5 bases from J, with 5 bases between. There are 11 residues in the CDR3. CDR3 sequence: CAWSDQYGYTF. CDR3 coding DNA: TGTGCCTGGAGTGACCAATATGGCTACACCTTC.

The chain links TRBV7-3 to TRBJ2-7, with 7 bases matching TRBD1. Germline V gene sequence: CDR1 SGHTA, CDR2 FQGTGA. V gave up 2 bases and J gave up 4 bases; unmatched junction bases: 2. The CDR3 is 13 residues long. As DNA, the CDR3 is TGTGCCAGCAGCTTAGACAGGGCGTACGAGCAGTACTTC. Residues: CASSLDRAYEQYF. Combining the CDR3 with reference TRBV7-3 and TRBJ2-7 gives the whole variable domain GAGVSQTPSNKVTEKGKYVELRCDPISGHTALYWYRQSLGQGPEFLIYFQGTGAADDSGLPNDRFFAVRPEGSVSTLKIQRTERGDSAVYLCASSLDRAYEQYFGPGTRLTVT.

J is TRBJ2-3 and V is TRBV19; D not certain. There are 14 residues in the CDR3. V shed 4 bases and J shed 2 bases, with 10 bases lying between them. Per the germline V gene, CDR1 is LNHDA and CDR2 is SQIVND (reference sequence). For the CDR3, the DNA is TGTGCCAGTAGTACCCCTAGTTCCACAGATACGCAGTATTTT. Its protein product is CASSTPSSTDTQYF.

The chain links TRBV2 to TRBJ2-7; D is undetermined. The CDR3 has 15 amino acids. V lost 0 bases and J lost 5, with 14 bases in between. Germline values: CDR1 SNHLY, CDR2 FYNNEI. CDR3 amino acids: CASSEADGPWDEQYF. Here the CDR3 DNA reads TGTGCCAGCAGTGAAGCGGACGGCCCCTGGGACGAGCAGTACTTC.

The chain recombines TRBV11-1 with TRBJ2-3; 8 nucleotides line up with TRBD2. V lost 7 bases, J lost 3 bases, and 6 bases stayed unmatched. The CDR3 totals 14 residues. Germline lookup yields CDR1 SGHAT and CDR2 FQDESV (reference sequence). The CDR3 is CASTSGLVTDTQYF. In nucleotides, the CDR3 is TGTGCCAGCACCTCGGGACTAGTGACAGATACGCAGTATTTT.

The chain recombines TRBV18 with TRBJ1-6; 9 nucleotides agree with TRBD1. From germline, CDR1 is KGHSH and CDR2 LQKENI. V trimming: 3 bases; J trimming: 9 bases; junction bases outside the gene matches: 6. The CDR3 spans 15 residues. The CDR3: CASSPKGTGSSPLHF. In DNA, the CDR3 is TGTGCCAGCTCACCTAAAGGGACAGGGAGTTCACCCCTCCACTTT.

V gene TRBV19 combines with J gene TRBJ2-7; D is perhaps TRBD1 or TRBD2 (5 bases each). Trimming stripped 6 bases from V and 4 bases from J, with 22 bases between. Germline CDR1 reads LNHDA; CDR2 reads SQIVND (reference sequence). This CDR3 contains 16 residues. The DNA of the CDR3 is TGTGCCAGTAGACGGGACGGACGGGCCTTGGGTTACGAGCAGTACTTC. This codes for CASRRDGRALGYEQYF.

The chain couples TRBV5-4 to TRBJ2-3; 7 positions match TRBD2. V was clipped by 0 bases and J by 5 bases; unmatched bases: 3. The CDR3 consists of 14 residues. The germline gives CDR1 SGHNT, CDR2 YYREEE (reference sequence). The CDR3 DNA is TGTGCCAGCAGCTTGGTTCGCGGGGGAGATACGCAGTATTTT. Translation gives CASSLVRGGDTQYF.

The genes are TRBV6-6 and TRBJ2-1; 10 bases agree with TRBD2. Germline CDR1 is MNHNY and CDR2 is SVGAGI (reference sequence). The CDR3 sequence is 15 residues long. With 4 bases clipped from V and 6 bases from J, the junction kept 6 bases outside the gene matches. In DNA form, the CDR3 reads TGTGCCAGCAGTTTAGCGGGGGGCCTTTCCAATGAGCAGTTCTTC. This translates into CASSLAGGLSNEQFF.

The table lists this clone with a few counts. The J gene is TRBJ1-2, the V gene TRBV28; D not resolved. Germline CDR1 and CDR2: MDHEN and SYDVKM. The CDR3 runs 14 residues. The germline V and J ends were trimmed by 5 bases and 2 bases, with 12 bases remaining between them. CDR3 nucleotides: TGTGCCAGCAGTCCCTACCATTCGAACTATGGCTACACCTTC. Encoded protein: CASSPYHSNYGYTF.

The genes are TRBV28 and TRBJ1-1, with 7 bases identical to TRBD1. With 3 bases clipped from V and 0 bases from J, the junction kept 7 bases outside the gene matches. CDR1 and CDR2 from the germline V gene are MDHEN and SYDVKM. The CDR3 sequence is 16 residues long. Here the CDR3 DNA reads TGTGCCAGCAGTTTCCGACAGGGAGCTATGAACACTGAAGCTTTCTTT. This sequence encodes CASSFRQGAMNTEAFF. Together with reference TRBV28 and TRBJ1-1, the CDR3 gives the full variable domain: DVKVTQSSRYLVKRTGEKVFLECVQDMDHENMFWYRQDPGLGLRLIYFSYDVKMKEKGDIPEGYSVSREKKERFSLILESASTNQTSMYLCASSFRQGAMNTEAFFGQGTRLTVV.